This passage covers 30 T cell receptor beta chains from one sample sequenced in a study of OX40 agonist ivuxolimab in advanced cancers. Method: immunoSEQ multiplex PCR; TCRdb's copy keeps in-frame clones and lacks some. The top ten hold roughly 8% of the sample, which has over 65,000 clones, roughly 86% seen once. The specimen comprised CD4+ or CD8+ T cells sorted from blood, sampled in a trial of the OX40 agonist ivuxolimab. These receptors were collected from an adult with an advanced solid tumor such as melanoma, head and neck, liver or kidney cancer.

The chain is built from TRBV28 and TRBJ1-5; tentative D call: TRBD1 (5 bases). The CDR3 spans 15 residues. V dropped 7 bases and J dropped 0 bases, with 13 bases sitting between them. Germline V lookup: CDR1 MDHEN, CDR2 SYDVKM. CDR3 nucleotide sequence: TGTGCCAGCACAAATGGGGCAGATAGCAATCAGCCCCAGCATTTT. As protein: CASTNGADSNQPQHF.

This clone was seen only once. The DNA for the CDR3 is TGTGCCAGCAGTGAAGTTCGGCGAGGGGTTGATCAGCCCCAGCATTTT. Its translation is CASSEVRRGVDQPQHF. J is TRBJ1-5 and V is TRBV2, with D tentatively TRBD1 (5 bases). V dropped 1 base and J dropped 5 bases, with 15 bases sitting between them. The CDR3 extends over 16 amino acids. Per the germline V gene, CDR1 is SNHLY and CDR2 is FYNNEI.

This clone was counted once. The chain uses TRBV11-2 and TRBJ2-3, with 7 bases aligning to TRBD2. The CDR3 covers 12 residues. Germline loops: CDR1 SGHAT, CDR2 FQNNGV. The J segment lost 8 bases and the V segment lost 6 bases, leaving 5 bases of the junction unmatched. In nucleotides, the CDR3 is TGTGCCAGCAGTTACGGGGGGTTTACGCAGTATTTT. Amino acids: CASSYGGFTQYF.

This clone has only one observation. The rearrangement links TRBV14 to TRBJ2-2; 8 positions match TRBD2. This CDR3 has 18 residues. J gave up 3 bases and V 1 base, and 10 bases lay outside the gene matches. Germline V lookup: CDR1 SGHDN, CDR2 FVKESK. The CDR3 region is CASSQGVAGYRYTGELFF. CDR3 coding DNA: TGTGCCAGCAGCCAAGGGGTAGCGGGATATCGATACACCGGGGAGCTGTTTTTT.

The chain is built from TRBV28 and TRBJ1-2; a possible D gene is TRBD1 (6 bases). Germline values: CDR1 MDHEN, CDR2 SYDVKM. Trimming pared 4 bases from V and 7 bases from J, leaving 13 bases between. The CDR3 contains 13 residues. The CDR3 DNA follows: TGTGCCAGCAGTTCCCCGGGGGGCGGTGGCTACACCTTC. Protein: CASSSPGGGGYTF.

In DNA form, the CDR3 reads TGTGCCAGCAGCCCCGGCCGACAAGAGACCCAGTACTTC. Encoded protein: CASSPGRQETQYF. V and J are TRBV7-3 and TRBJ2-5, with D hard to call. The CDR3 contains 13 residues. CDR1 is SGHTA, CDR2 FQGTGA, per germline. V lost 5 bases and J 2 bases, leaving 9 bases between the germline ends.

This clone was observed a handful of times. This sequence joins TRBV6-1 and TRBJ2-7; D is perhaps TRBD1 (5 bases). Trimming removed 3 bases from V and 5 bases from J, with 11 bases in between. Germline-derived CDR1 and CDR2 are MNHNS and SASEGT. The length of the CDR3 is 13 residues. The CDR3 DNA is TGTGCCAGCAGTGAGCAGGGCTCACACGAGCAGTACTTC. Amino acid sequence: CASSEQGSHEQYF.

The chain has TRBV4-1 and TRBJ2-2; D perhaps matches TRBD1 (5 bases). V dropped 0 bases and J dropped 0 bases, with 11 bases sitting between them. Germline V CDR1 and CDR2: MGHRA, YSYEKL. This CDR3 contains 17 residues. The CDR3 nucleotides are TGCGCCAGCAGCCAAGATTTTAGGACATCGAACACCGGGGAGCTGTTTTTT. It codes for CASSQDFRTSNTGELFF.

In regard to this clone: A junction boundary mismatches the germline segment, possibly from a read error. The chain couples TRBV28 to TRBJ2-7; D is possibly TRBD1 (5 bases). The CDR3 runs 12 residues. CDR1 is MDHEN, CDR2 SYDVKM, per germline. As DNA, the CDR3 is TGTGCCAGCAGCCTCGCGCAGCAGGGTATTTCCTTC. Encoded protein: CASSLAQQGISF.

The genes are TRBV7-6 and TRBJ2-7, with D possibly being TRBD1 (6 bases). This CDR3 spans 14 amino acids. Germline V gene data show CDR1 as SGHVS and CDR2 as FNYEAQ. With 5 bases removed from V and 0 bases from J, the gap between germline ends came to 11 bases. CDR3 residues: CASSPRTASYEQYF. Written as DNA, the CDR3 is TGTGCCAGCAGCCCGCGGACAGCCTCCTACGAGCAGTACTTC.

This clone was seen only once. The chain has TRBV27 and TRBJ1-4; 10 bases agree with TRBD1. The ends lost 3 bases at V and 5 bases at J; junction bases unmatched: 6. CDR3 size: 16 residues. The germline V gene has CDR1 MNHEY and CDR2 SMNVEV (reference sequence). The CDR3 sequence is CASSFGSGQGNEKLFF. Written as DNA, the CDR3 is TGTGCCAGCAGTTTCGGGTCGGGACAGGGGAATGAAAAACTGTTTTTT.

The chain is built from TRBV5-1 and TRBJ1-3; D not certain. The CDR3 runs 14 residues. Germline V CDR1 and CDR2: SGHRS, YFSETQ. Trimming pared 0 bases from V and 1 base from J, leaving 5 bases between. CDR3 DNA: TGCGCCAGCAGCTTGGTGGGGTCTGGAAACACCATATATTTT. Its protein product is CASSLVGSGNTIYF.

V usage is TRBV11-2 and J usage is TRBJ1-6; 7 nucleotides line up with TRBD1. V was clipped by 3 bases and J by 9 bases; unmatched bases: 14. The CDR3 runs 17 residues. Germline V gene lookup returns CDR1 SGHAT and CDR2 FQNNGV. CDR3 in amino acids: CASSLAGRQGTLSPLHF. The CDR3 DNA follows: TGTGCCAGCAGCTTGGCCGGGAGACAGGGCACACTTTCACCCCTCCACTTT.

This clone appeared once. This chain joins TRBV9 and TRBJ2-7; D is unresolved. The CDR3 has 16 amino acids. Germline V CDR1 and CDR2: SGDLS, YYNGEE. Trimming removed 0 bases from V and 0 bases from J, with 13 bases in between. CDR3 sequence reads: CASSVGAAMSSYEQYF. In DNA form, the CDR3 reads TGTGCCAGCAGCGTAGGGGCAGCGATGAGCTCCTACGAGCAGTACTTC.

The chain uses TRBV21-1 and TRBJ2-3; the table's D call, TRBD1, has no DNA check behind it. TRBV21-1 is marked as a pseudogene. This CDR3 contains 13 residues. CDR3 region: CASRSGPTDTQYF. The CDR3 region has the DNA TGTGCCAGCAGATCAGGGCCCACAGATACGCAGTATTTT.

In its sample, this clone was seen a few times. This chain joins TRBV2 and TRBJ1-6, with 8 bases matching TRBD1. The junction had 10 bases not matched to a gene; V was cut back by 6 bases and J by 9 bases. The CDR3 runs 15 residues. CDR1 is SNHLY, CDR2 FYNNEI, per germline. CDR3 DNA: TGTGCCAGCAGGGAACAGGGGGTTGACGGTTCACCCCTCCACTTT. Its protein is CASREQGVDGSPLHF.

In nucleotides, the CDR3 is TGCGCCAGCACCAATACAGATTACGAGCAGTACTTC. Protein: CASTNTDYEQYF. V and J are TRBV5-1 and TRBJ2-7; no reliable D call. There are 12 residues in the CDR3. The ends were cut back, 6 bases at V and 4 bases at J, with 11 bases in the middle. The germline V gene has CDR1 SGHRS and CDR2 YFSETQ.

V and J are TRBV6-6 and TRBJ2-2; D uncertain. V gave up 5 bases and J gave up 4 bases, with 5 bases separating them. Germline V gene lookup returns CDR1 MNHNY and CDR2 SVGAGI (reference sequence). This CDR3 comprises 12 residues. The CDR3, as DNA: TGTGCCAGCAGTCACTTCACCGGGGAGCTGTTTTTT. It specifies CASSHFTGELFF.

This clone was observed many times. V is TRBV19 and J is TRBJ1-4; D is perhaps TRBD1 (5 bases). CDR1 and CDR2 (germline): LNHDA, SQIVND (reference sequence). Trimming pared 4 bases from V and 4 bases from J, leaving 7 bases between. The CDR3 covers 13 residues. The CDR3 DNA is TGTGCCAGTAGTAGACAGAATAATGAAAAACTGTTTTTT. Its translation: CASSRQNNEKLFF.

The V and J genes are TRBV7-6 and TRBJ2-7; a possible D gene is TRBD1 (5 bases). The CDR3 has 13 amino acids. CDR1 is SGHVS, CDR2 FNYEAQ, per germline. V was cut by 1 base and J by 3 bases, with 7 bases left in between. CDR3 DNA: TGTGCCAGCAGCTTAGGGACAATCTACGAGCAGTACTTC. Translating gives CASSLGTIYEQYF.

This chain uses TRBV6-1 with TRBJ2-7, with a tentative D call TRBD1 (7 bases). This CDR3 has 14 amino acids. The V end was cut by 3 bases, the J end by 4 bases, with 13 bases between. CDR1 MNHNS and CDR2 SASEGT come from the germline V gene. The CDR3 coding sequence is TGTGCCAGCAGTGAGTCAGGGGGGACTTACGAGCAGTACTTC. This translates into CASSESGGTYEQYF.

This chain connects TRBV11-2 to TRBJ1-6; 8 bases match TRBD1. Germline loops: CDR1 SGHAT, CDR2 FQNNGV. Losses at the gene ends were 8 bases for V and 10 bases for J; bases not matched to a gene: 13. The CDR3 runs 15 residues. CDR3 sequence reads: CASGITGGDRSPLHF. Here the CDR3 DNA reads TGTGCCAGCGGGATCACAGGGGGGGATCGGTCACCCCTCCACTTT.

The genes are TRBV2 and TRBJ1-1; the D is unclear. Looked up from germline, CDR1 is SNHLY and CDR2 is FYNNEI. This CDR3 has 13 residues. V gave up 8 bases and J gave up 1 base, with 11 bases separating them. The CDR3 nucleotides read TGTGCCAGCTTCAACTGGGGGAACACTGAAGCTTTCTTT. As protein: CASFNWGNTEAFF. The variable domain in full, with the rest retrieved from reference TRBV2 and TRBJ1-1, is EPEVTQTPSHQVTQMGQEVILRCVPISNHLYFYWYRQILGQKVEFLVSFYNNEISEKSEIFDDQFSVERPDGSNFTLKIRSTKLEDSAMYFCASFNWGNTEAFFGQGTRLTVV.

The chain uses TRBV7-2 and TRBJ2-3; 13 bases map to TRBD2. Germline CDR1 is SGHTA and CDR2 is FQGNSA. CDR3 length equals 17 residues. V lost 2 bases to trimming and J lost 2 bases; unmatched junction nucleotides: 4. The CDR3 DNA is TGTGCCAGCAGCTTAAGGACTAGCGGGGGCCTCACAGATACGCAGTATTTT. This sequence encodes CASSLRTSGGLTDTQYF.

This chain's CDR3 is CASSVDLGTDTQYF. The CDR3 bases are TGTGCCAGCAGCGTAGATTTGGGGACAGATACGCAGTATTTT. The rearrangement links TRBV9 to TRBJ2-3; unclear D gene. Germline loops: CDR1 SGDLS, CDR2 YYNGEE. V was clipped by 0 bases and J by 3 bases, with 8 bases between them. The CDR3 covers 14 residues.

The genes are TRBV18 and TRBJ2-3; D is perhaps TRBD1 or TRBD2 (6 bases each). Germline V CDR1 and CDR2: KGHSH, LQKENI. The CDR3 loop spans 20 amino acids. Trimming shortened V by 0 bases and J by 1 base, and 23 bases separated the two germline ends. The DNA of the CDR3 is TGTGCCAGCTCACCACCGAGGGCCGGGGGCAAGGCGTCGGGCACAGATACGCAGTATTTT. Residues: CASSPPRAGGKASGTDTQYF.

This chain uses TRBV4-3 with TRBJ1-2; possibly TRBD1 for D (6 bases). The CDR3 has 17 amino acids. CDR1 LGHNA and CDR2 YSLEER come from the germline V gene. V lost 0 bases to trimming and J lost 4 bases, with 18 bases between them. In nucleotides, the CDR3 is TGCGCCAGCAGCCAAGATACCCGGATCAGGGGCGGCTATGGCTACACCTTC. Amino acid sequence: CASSQDTRIRGGYGYTF.

The chain couples TRBV14 to TRBJ2-7; the D is unclear. The V gene's germline CDR1 is SGHDN and CDR2 FVKESK. CDR3 length: 12 residues. V shed 1 base and J shed 6 bases, with 7 bases lying between them. CDR3 region: CASSQGRSEQYF. For the CDR3, the DNA is TGTGCCAGCAGCCAAGGTAGGAGCGAGCAGTACTTC.

This clone was found once. The CDR3, as DNA: TGTGCCAGCAGCTTTGGCCGGGGGCCTCAAGAGACCCAGTACTTC. It codes for CASSFGRGPQETQYF. This chain uses TRBV7-9 with TRBJ2-5; D might be TRBD1 or TRBD2, each matching 6 bases. Trimming left V 3 bases short and J 2 bases short, with 13 bases between. In germline, CDR1 is SEHNR, CDR2 FQNEAQ (reference sequence). The CDR3 is 15 residues long.

This clone was detected only once. This chain uses TRBV5-1 with TRBJ1-4; D gene ambiguous. From germline, CDR1 is SGHRS and CDR2 YFSETQ. Trimming shortened V by 2 bases and J by 0 bases, and 5 bases separated the two germline ends. This CDR3 region has 14 residues. The chain's CDR3 is CASSFQSTNEKLFF. The CDR3 bases are TGCGCCAGCAGCTTCCAGTCAACTAATGAAAAACTGTTTTTT.